This entry lists 26 T cell receptor beta chains sequenced from one sample in a study of CD8 T cells in Susac syndrome. After extraction with the RNeasy kit, about 0.45 to 1 ug of the RNA was reverse transcribed using random hexamers. In TCRdb, the immunoSEQ multiplex PCR reads were re-called with MiXCR into one record per CDR3 protein. This table has around 200,000 distinct CDR3 sequences, roughly 94% appearing once. Sequencing was carried out using CD4+ T cells from PBMCs. Receptors were obtained from a human donor in good health.

This chain links TRBV3-1 with TRBJ2-3; unclear D gene. Trimming took 5 bases from V and 6 from J, leaving 12 bases between them. Germline-derived CDR1 and CDR2 are LGHDT and YNNKEL (reference sequence). The CDR3 runs 13 residues. CDR3 bases: TGTGCCAGCAGCTTCACGGAAGCCGATACGCAGTATTTT. Amino acid sequence: CASSFTEADTQYF.

V is TRBV29-1 and J is TRBJ2-7; D remains unclear. The germline CDR1 and CDR2 sequences are SQVTM and ANQGSEA. The CDR3 has 12 residues. V lost 4 bases, J lost 6 bases, and 13 bases lay in between. In DNA, the CDR3 is TGCAGCGTTGCTGAACCGACGGGCGAGCAGTACGTC. Amino acids: CSVAEPTGEQYV.

V gene TRBV7-2 combines with J gene TRBJ2-1, with TRBD1 matching 8 bases. Germline-derived CDR1 and CDR2 are SGHTA and FQGNSA. The ends lost 5 bases at V and 3 bases at J; junction bases unmatched: 6. The CDR3 has 15 amino acids. Here the CDR3 reads CASSLDRAVYNEQFF. The CDR3 nucleotides are TGTGCCAGCAGCCTGGACAGGGCCGTCTACAATGAGCAGTTCTTC.

This chain links TRBV5-1 with TRBJ2-7; 7 bases agree with TRBD1. The CDR3 is 14 amino acids. The germline V gene has CDR1 SGHRS and CDR2 YFSETQ. The V segment lost 3 bases and the J segment 1 base; nucleotides outside the gene matches: 4. CDR3 bases: TGCGCCAGCAGCTCGGACAGGAGATCCTACGAGCAGTACTTC. Protein sequence: CASSSDRRSYEQYF.

This clonotype was seen only once. The CDR3 coding sequence is TGCGCCAGCCGGAAAACAGGGGAGTACGAGCAGTACTTC. This encodes CASRKTGEYEQYF. J is TRBJ2-7 and V is TRBV4-1; 7 nucleotides agree with TRBD1. J was trimmed by 4 bases and V by 8 bases; bases with no gene match: 8. The CDR3 covers 13 residues. The germline V gene encodes CDR1 MGHRA and CDR2 YSYEKL.

The V call is TRBV20-1, the J call TRBJ2-1; perhaps TRBD2 as D (5 bases). The CDR3 spans 12 residues. Trimming took 8 bases from V and 4 from J, leaving 12 bases between them. Germline-derived CDR1 and CDR2 are DFQATT and SNEGSKA (reference sequence). The DNA of the CDR3 is TGCAGTCGCGAACGGGGTTACAATGAGCAGTTCTTC. As protein: CSRERGYNEQFF.

The DNA for the CDR3 is TGTGCCAGCAGACGTCAGCCCGGGAACAATGAGCAGTTCTTC. Its translation: CASRRQPGNNEQFF. V usage is TRBV6-1 and J usage is TRBJ2-1; TRBD2 is a possible D gene (5 bases). There are 14 residues in the CDR3. CDR1 is MNHNS and CDR2 is SASEGT in the germline V gene. V gave up 6 bases and J gave up 5 bases, with 14 bases separating them.

V gene TRBV30 combines with J gene TRBJ1-1, with 7 bases matching TRBD1. The trim removed 2 bases at V and 9 bases at J, leaving 6 bases unmatched. Per the germline V gene, CDR1 is GTSNPN and CDR2 is SVGIG (reference sequence). The CDR3 is 12 residues long. DNA for the CDR3: TGTGCCTGGAGTAGTTTTAGGGGGCAAGCTTTCTTT. Its translation is CAWSSFRGQAFF.

The chain uses TRBV3-1 and TRBJ2-5, with a tentative D call TRBD2 (5 bases). Trimming pared 4 bases from V and 2 bases from J, leaving 14 bases between. The CDR3 extends over 15 amino acids. Germline loops: CDR1 LGHDT, CDR2 YNNKEL (reference sequence). CDR3 nucleotide sequence: TGTGCCAGCAGCCCAACTACGTCGGGACAAGAGACCCAGTACTTC. The encoded protein is CASSPTTSGQETQYF.

The chain has TRBV6-2 or TRBV6-3 and TRBJ2-3, with 8 positions matching TRBD1. The trim removed 3 bases at V and 6 bases at J, leaving 8 bases unmatched. Germline CDR1 MNHEY, CDR2 SVGEGT. The CDR3 is 15 residues long. CDR3 DNA sequence: TGTGCCAGCAGTTATCAGGACAGGGCAGCGGATACGCAGTATTTT. Its translation is CASSYQDRAADTQYF.

The chain recombines TRBV24-1 with TRBJ2-1, with 9 nucleotides matching TRBD1. From germline, CDR1 is KGHDR and CDR2 SFDVKD. V lost 4 bases and J lost 4; bases outside the gene matches: 7. This CDR3 contains 16 residues. The CDR3 sequence: CATSEHDRGGYNEQFF. CDR3 DNA: TGTGCCACCAGTGAACATGACAGGGGGGGTTACAATGAGCAGTTCTTC.

The chain uses TRBV5-1 and TRBJ2-5; 9 bases align to TRBD2. The CDR3 extends over 16 amino acids. J was trimmed by 4 bases and V by 7 bases; bases with no gene match: 14. Germline V gene data show CDR1 as SGHRS and CDR2 as YFSETQ. CDR3: CASGDLSGGPGETQYF. CDR3 DNA: TGCGCCAGCGGTGACCTCAGCGGGGGGCCCGGAGAGACCCAGTACTTC.

The V gene is TRBV4-3, the J gene TRBJ1-2; perhaps TRBD1 as D (5 bases). V gave up 0 bases and J gave up 8 bases, with 10 bases separating them. Germline V gene sequence: CDR1 LGHNA, CDR2 YSLEER. This CDR3 has 13 amino acids. This CDR3 is CASSQEPGDGYTF. In DNA, the CDR3 is TGCGCCAGCAGCCAAGAGCCGGGGGACGGCTACACCTTC.

The chain employs TRBV7-9 and TRBJ1-1, with 7 positions matching TRBD1. Germline V lookup: CDR1 SEHNR, CDR2 FQNEAQ (reference sequence). Trimming removed 0 bases from V and 6 bases from J; junction bases left unmatched: 4. This CDR3 region has 14 residues. The CDR3 loop is CASSLARQGAEAFF. The CDR3 bases are TGTGCCAGCAGCTTAGCGCGACAGGGCGCTGAAGCTTTCTTT.

This chain uses TRBV29-1 with TRBJ2-5; no firm D call. This CDR3 contains 14 residues. V gave up 2 bases and J gave up 0 bases, with 10 bases separating them. The germline gives CDR1 SQVTM, CDR2 ANQGSEA. The CDR3 sequence is CSVENDDYQETQYF. The DNA for the CDR3 is TGCAGCGTTGAAAACGACGACTACCAAGAGACCCAGTACTTC. Looking up the rest from reference TRBV29-1 and TRBJ2-5 gives the full variable domain: SAVISQKPSRDICQRGTSLTIQCQVDSQVTMMFWYRQQPGQSLTLIATANQGSEATYESGFVIDKFPISRPNLTFSTLTVSNMSPEDSSIYLCSVENDDYQETQYFGPGTRLLVL.

This chain links TRBV20-1 with TRBJ2-7, with a possible D match to TRBD1 (6 bases). The CDR3 has 11 residues. Trimming stripped 3 bases from V and 5 bases from J, with 8 bases between. Looked up from germline, CDR1 is DFQATT and CDR2 is SNEGSKA (reference sequence). This chain's CDR3 is CSASQGNEQYV. CDR3 sequence (DNA): TGCAGTGCTAGTCAGGGGAACGAGCAGTACGTC.

The chain employs TRBV12-3 or TRBV12-4 and TRBJ2-6; the D gene is possibly TRBD2 (7 bases). This CDR3 spans 16 amino acids. V was pared by 8 bases and J by 5 bases, with 19 bases between. In DNA form, the CDR3 reads TGTGCCAGCCGATTTTCGGGGGGCGCGTGGGCCAACGTCCTGACTTTC. Translated: CASRFSGGAWANVLTF.

This clonotype was detected a few times. An end of the junction does not agree with germline; a read error may underlie this. V gene TRBV7-7 combines with J gene TRBJ2-3, with 13 bases that match TRBD2. Germline CDR1 is SSHAT and CDR2 is FNYEAQ (reference sequence). This CDR3 is 16 amino acids long. CDR3 DNA: TGTGCTAGCAGCCCGGGACTAGCGGGGAGCACAGATACGCAGTATTTT. It translates to CASSPGLAGSTDTQYF.

This rearrangement joins TRBV25-1 to TRBJ2-1; 9 nucleotides line up with TRBD1. Germline V lookup: CDR1 MGHDK, CDR2 SYGVNS. The CDR3 consists of 14 residues. V gave up 3 bases and J gave up 7 bases; unmatched junction bases: 4. The CDR3 spells CASSEYRGRNEQFF. CDR3 coding DNA: TGTGCCAGCAGTGAGTACAGGGGGCGGAATGAGCAGTTCTTC.

This clonotype was recorded only once. J is TRBJ1-5 and V is TRBV30; the D gene is possibly TRBD1 (6 bases). Trimming stripped 4 bases from V and 6 bases from J, with 13 bases between. Germline V lookup: CDR1 GTSNPN, CDR2 SVGIG (reference sequence). This CDR3 spans 13 amino acids. The CDR3, as DNA: TGTGCCTGGAACGACAGGCGTCGTCAGCCCCAGCATTTT. Its translation is CAWNDRRRQPQHF. The variable domain in full, with the rest retrieved from reference TRBV30 and TRBJ1-5, is SQTIHQWPATLVQPVGSPLSLECTVEGTSNPNLYWYRQAAGRGLQLLFYSVGIGQISSEVPQNLSASRPQDRQFILSSKKLLLSDSGFYLCAWNDRRRQPQHFGDGTRLSIL.

The rearrangement uses TRBV7-9 and TRBJ1-1, with D hard to call. CDR3 length: 14 amino acids. Trimming removed 0 bases at V and 1 base at J, with 6 bases between. From germline, CDR1 is SEHNR and CDR2 FQNEAQ (reference sequence). CDR3 DNA: TGTGCCAGCAGCTTAGCCGCGGAGAACACTGAAGCTTTCTTT. Translating it yields CASSLAAENTEAFF.

Only a few counts were recorded for this clonotype. V usage is TRBV28 and J usage is TRBJ1-1; D gene ambiguous. V dropped 6 bases and J dropped 7 bases, with 12 bases sitting between them. Germline CDR1 is MDHEN and CDR2 is SYDVKM. The CDR3 covers 12 residues. Here the CDR3 reads CASSFMEGEAFF. The DNA for the CDR3 is TGTGCCAGCAGCTTTATGGAGGGTGAAGCTTTCTTT.

This clonotype was seen only once. The chain carries TRBV20-1 and TRBJ2-3; D may correspond to TRBD1 or TRBD2 (6 bases each). With 4 bases removed from V and 5 bases from J, the gap between germline ends came to 16 bases. This CDR3 comprises 14 residues. CDR1 is DFQATT, CDR2 SNEGSKA, per germline (reference sequence). The CDR3 DNA reads as TGCAGTGCTACCAGGCGGAGGGGGGAAGATACGCAGTATTTT. This codes for CSATRRRGEDTQYF.

The rearrangement uses TRBV6-1 and TRBJ1-4, with a weak D call TRBD1 (6 bases). V lost 1 base and J 12 bases, leaving 6 bases between the germline ends. Germline-derived CDR1 and CDR2 are MNHNS and SASEGT. The length of the CDR3 is 11 residues. CDR3 protein: CASSEEGELFF. Here the CDR3 DNA reads TGTGCCAGCAGTGAAGAGGGGGAACTGTTTTTT.

The chain recombines TRBV4-3 with TRBJ1-2; TRBD1 matches at 11 bases. Germline CDR1 and CDR2: LGHNA and YSLEER. The CDR3 is 18 amino acids. Germline trimming cut 1 base from V and 8 bases from J; bases unmatched to any gene: 15. The CDR3 coding sequence is TGCGCCAGCAGCCAAGCAGGCGGGACAGGGGGTGCCCCGGGCGGCTACACCTTC. This gives the protein CASSQAGGTGGAPGGYTF.

The J gene is TRBJ2-7, the V gene TRBV11-2; 9 bases agree with TRBD2. J was trimmed by 8 bases and V by 1 base; bases with no gene match: 6. CDR3 length equals 14 residues. Germline V gives CDR1 SGHAT, CDR2 FQNNGV. The CDR3 coding sequence is TGTGCCAGCAGCTTAGTAGCGGGAGAGGGCAAGCAGTACGTC. Protein product: CASSLVAGEGKQYV.